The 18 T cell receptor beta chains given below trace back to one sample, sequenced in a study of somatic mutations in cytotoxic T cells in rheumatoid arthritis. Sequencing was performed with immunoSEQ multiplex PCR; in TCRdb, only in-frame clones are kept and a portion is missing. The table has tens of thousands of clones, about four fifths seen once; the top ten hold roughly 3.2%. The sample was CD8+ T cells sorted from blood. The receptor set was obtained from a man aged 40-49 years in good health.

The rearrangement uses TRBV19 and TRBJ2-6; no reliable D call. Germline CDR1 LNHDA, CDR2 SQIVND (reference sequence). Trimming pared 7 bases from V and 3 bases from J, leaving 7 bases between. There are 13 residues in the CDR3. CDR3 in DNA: TGTGCCAGTAACAGCGATGGGGCCAACGTCCTGACTTTC. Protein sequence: CASNSDGANVLTF.

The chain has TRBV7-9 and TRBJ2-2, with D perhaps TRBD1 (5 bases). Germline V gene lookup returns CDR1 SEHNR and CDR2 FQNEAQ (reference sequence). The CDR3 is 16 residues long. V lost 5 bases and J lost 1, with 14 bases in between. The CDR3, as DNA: TGTGCCAGCAGCCCTGACAGATCTTTGAACACCGGGGAGCTGTTTTTT. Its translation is CASSPDRSLNTGELFF. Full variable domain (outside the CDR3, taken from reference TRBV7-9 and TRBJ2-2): DTGVSQNPRHKITKRGQNVTFRCDPISEHNRLYWYRQTLGQGPEFLTYFQNEAQLEKSRLLSDRFSAERPKGSFSTLEIQRTEQGDSAMYLCASSPDRSLNTGELFFGEGSRLTVL.

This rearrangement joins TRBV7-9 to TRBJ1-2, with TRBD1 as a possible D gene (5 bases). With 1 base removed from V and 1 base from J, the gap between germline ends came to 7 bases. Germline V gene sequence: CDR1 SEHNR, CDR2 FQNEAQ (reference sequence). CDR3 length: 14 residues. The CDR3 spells CASSLGTLNYGYTF. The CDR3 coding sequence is TGTGCCAGCAGCTTAGGGACACTTAACTATGGCTACACCTTC.

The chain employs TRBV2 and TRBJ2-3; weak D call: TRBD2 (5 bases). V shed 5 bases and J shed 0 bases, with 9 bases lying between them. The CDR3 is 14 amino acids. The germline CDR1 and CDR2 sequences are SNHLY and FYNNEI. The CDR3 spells CASSWAGSTDTQYF. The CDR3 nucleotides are TGTGCCAGCAGTTGGGCGGGTAGCACAGATACGCAGTATTTT.

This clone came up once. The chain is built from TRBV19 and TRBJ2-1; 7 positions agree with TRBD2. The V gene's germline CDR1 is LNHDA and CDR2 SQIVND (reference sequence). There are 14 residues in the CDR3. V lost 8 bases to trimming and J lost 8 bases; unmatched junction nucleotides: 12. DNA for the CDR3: TGTGCCAGTTCTATTGCTAGCGGAACGGATGAGCAGTTCTTC. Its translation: CASSIASGTDEQFF.

Here the CDR3 reads CAWSVPQGLTEAFF. The CDR3, as DNA: TGTGCCTGGAGTGTACCACAGGGACTCACTGAAGCTTTCTTT. V is TRBV30 and J is TRBJ1-1, with D maybe TRBD1 (6 bases). The CDR3 runs to 14 residues. The V end was cut by 0 bases, the J end by 4 bases, with 12 bases between. The germline CDR1 and CDR2 sequences are GTSNPN and SVGIG (reference sequence).

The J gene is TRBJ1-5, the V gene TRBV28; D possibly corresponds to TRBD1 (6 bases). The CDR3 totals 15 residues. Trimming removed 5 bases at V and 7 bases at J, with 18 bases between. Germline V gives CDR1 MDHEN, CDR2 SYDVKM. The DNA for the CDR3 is TGTGCCAGCAGTACCCGACAGGTTGTGGCACAGCCCCAGCATTTT. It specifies CASSTRQVVAQPQHF.

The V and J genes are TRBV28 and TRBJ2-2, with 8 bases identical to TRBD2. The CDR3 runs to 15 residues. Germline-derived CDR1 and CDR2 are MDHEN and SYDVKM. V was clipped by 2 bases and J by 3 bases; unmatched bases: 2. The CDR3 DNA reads TGTGCCAGCAGTTTAAACGGGAGGGACACCGGGGAGCTGTTTTTT. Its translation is CASSLNGRDTGELFF.

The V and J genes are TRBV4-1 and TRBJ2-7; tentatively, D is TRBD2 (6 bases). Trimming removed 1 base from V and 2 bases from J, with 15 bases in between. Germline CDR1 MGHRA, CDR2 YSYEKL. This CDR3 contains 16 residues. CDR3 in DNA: TGCGCCAGCAGCCAAGGGCGGGGAGGAGGGGCCTACGAGCAGTACTTC. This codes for CASSQGRGGGAYEQYF.

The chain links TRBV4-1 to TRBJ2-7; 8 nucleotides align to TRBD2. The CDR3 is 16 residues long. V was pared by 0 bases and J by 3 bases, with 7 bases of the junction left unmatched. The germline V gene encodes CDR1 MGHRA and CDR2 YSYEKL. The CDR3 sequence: CASSQDRGSGNYEQYF. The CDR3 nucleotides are TGCGCCAGCAGCCAAGATCGTGGTAGCGGGAACTACGAGCAGTACTTC.

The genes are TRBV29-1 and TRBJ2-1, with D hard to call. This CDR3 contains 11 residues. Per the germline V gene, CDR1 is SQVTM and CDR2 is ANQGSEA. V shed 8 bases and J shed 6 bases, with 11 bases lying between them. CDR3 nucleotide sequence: TGCAGCACGGGTCCGGGCAATGAGCAGTTCTTC. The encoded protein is CSTGPGNEQFF.

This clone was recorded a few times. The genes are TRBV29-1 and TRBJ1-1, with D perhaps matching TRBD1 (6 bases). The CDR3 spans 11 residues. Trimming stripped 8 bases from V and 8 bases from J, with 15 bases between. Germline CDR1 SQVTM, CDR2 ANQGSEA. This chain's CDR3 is CSSRGGSEAFF. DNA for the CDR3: TGCAGCTCGCGAGGGGGGTCAGAAGCTTTCTTT.

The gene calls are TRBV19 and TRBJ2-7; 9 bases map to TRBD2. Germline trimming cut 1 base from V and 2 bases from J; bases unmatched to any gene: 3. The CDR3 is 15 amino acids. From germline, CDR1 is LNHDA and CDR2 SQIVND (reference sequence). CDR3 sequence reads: CASSIGAGGTYEQYF. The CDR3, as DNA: TGTGCCAGTAGTATAGGAGCGGGAGGTACCTACGAGCAGTACTTC.

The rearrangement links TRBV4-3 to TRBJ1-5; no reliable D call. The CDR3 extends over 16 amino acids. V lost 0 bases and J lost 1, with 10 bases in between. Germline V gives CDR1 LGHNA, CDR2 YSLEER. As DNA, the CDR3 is TGCGCCAGCAGCCAAGATTGGCCCTCAAGCAATCAGCCCCAGCATTTT. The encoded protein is CASSQDWPSSNQPQHF.

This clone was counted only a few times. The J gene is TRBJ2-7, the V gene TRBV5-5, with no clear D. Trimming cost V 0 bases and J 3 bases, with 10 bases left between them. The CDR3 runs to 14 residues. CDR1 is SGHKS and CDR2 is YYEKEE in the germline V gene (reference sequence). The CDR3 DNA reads TGTGCCAGCAGCTTGGGTGTGGGAAACTACGAGCAGTACTTC. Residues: CASSLGVGNYEQYF.

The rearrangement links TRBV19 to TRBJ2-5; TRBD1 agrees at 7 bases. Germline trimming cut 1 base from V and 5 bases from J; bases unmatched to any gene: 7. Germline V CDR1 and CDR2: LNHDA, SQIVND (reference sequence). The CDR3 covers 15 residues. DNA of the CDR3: TGTGCCAGTAGTATAGCTCTGGGACAGAGGGAGACCCAGTACTTC. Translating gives CASSIALGQRETQYF.

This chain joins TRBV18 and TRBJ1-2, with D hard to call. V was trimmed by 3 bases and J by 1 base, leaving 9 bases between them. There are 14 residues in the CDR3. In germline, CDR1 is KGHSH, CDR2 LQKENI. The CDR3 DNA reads TGTGCCAGCTCACCGATGGACGGTAACTATGGCTACACCTTC. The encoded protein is CASSPMDGNYGYTF.

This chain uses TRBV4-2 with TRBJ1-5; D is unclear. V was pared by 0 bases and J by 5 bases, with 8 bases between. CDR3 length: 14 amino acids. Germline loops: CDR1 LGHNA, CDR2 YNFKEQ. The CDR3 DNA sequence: TGTGCCAGCAGCCAAGAGGGCCAGGATCAGCCCCAGCATTTT. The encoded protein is CASSQEGQDQPQHF.